These T cell receptor beta chains were read from a single sample in a study of blood T cell repertoires in COVID-19. Assay used: immunoSEQ multiplex PCR; TCRdb lists only in-frame clones, some missing. The sample lists roughly 190,000 clones, under 80% seen once, with about a sixth in the top ten. The sample consisted of PBMCs or T cells enriched from blood (not recorded which). These receptors were taken from a woman in her forties or fifties with acute COVID-19. Both conserved end residues are part of each CDR3. Fields, in order: J gene, clone size, D gene, V gene, CDR3 protein, CDR3 DNA. D genes are given only for firm matches. Size values are once, few and many counts, or a class for expanded clones, and some rows have none.

J: TRBJ1-1; size: .; D: TRBD1; V: TRBV7-9; CDR3: CASSSYRGPNTEAFF; DNA: TGTGCCAGCAGCTCATACAGGGGTCCGAACACTGAAGCTTTCTTT
J: TRBJ2-6; size: few; D: .; V: TRBV4-3; CDR3: CASSQDHGSGANVLTF; DNA: TGCGCCAGCAGCCAAGATCACGGGAGTGGGGCCAACGTCCTGACTTTC
J: TRBJ1-5; size: .; D: .; V: TRBV28; CDR3: CASRMGASGNQPQHF; DNA: TGTGCCAGCAGAATGGGAGCTTCGGGCAATCAGCCCCAGCATTTT
J: TRBJ1-1; size: .; D: TRBD1; V: TRBV3-1/TRBV3-2; CDR3: CASSKVPTGGPTEAFF; DNA: TGTGCCAGCAGCAAAGTTCCGACAGGGGGACCGACTGAAGCTTTCTTT
J: TRBJ2-1; size: few; D: .; V: TRBV12-5; CDR3: CASGPSPSSYNEQFF; DNA: TGTGCTAGTGGTCCTTCTCCGAGCTCCTACAATGAGCAGTTCTTC
J: TRBJ2-3; size: .; D: TRBD1; V: TRBV28; CDR3: CASSGQGRTDTQYF; DNA: TGTGCCAGTTCCGGACAGGGGAGGACAGATACGCAGTATTTT
J: TRBJ1-5; size: .; D: .; V: TRBV19; CDR3: CASSIDGSGNQPQHF; DNA: TGTGCCAGTAGTATAGATGGGTCGGGGAACCAGCCCCAGCATTTT
J: TRBJ1-5; size: .; D: TRBD1; V: TRBV7-6; CDR3: CASSPRTPGGQPQHF; DNA: TGTGCCAGCAGCCCCAGGACCCCAGGGGGTCAGCCCCAGCATTTT
J: TRBJ1-6; size: .; D: TRBD1; V: TRBV20-1; CDR3: CSAGQGTLHF; DNA: TGCAGTGCCGGACAGGGCACTCTCCACTTT
J: TRBJ1-2; size: .; D: TRBD1; V: TRBV18; CDR3: CASSPIGQAGYTF; DNA: TGTGCCAGCTCACCAATCGGACAGGCCGGCTACACCTTC
J: TRBJ1-1; size: once; D: TRBD1; V: TRBV7-2; CDR3: CASSLTGDTEAFF; DNA: TGTGCCAGCAGCTTGACAGGGGACACTGAAGCTTTCTTT
J: TRBJ2-4; size: few; D: TRBD1; V: TRBV6-5; CDR3: CASSSAGTGKNIQYF; DNA: TGTGCCAGCAGTTCCGCCGGGACAGGGAAAAACATTCAGTACTTC
J: TRBJ2-5; size: .; D: .; V: TRBV5-6; CDR3: CASGTLYQETQYF; DNA: TGTGCCAGCGGGACTCTGTACCAAGAGACCCAGTACTTC
J: TRBJ1-1; size: .; D: TRBD1; V: TRBV28; CDR3: CASRDRGWLNTEAFF; DNA: TGTGCCAGCCGAGACAGGGGGTGGTTGAACACTGAAGCTTTCTTT
J: TRBJ1-1; size: .; D: .; V: TRBV7-9; CDR3: CASSLRGLENTEAFF; DNA: TGTGCCAGCAGCTTAAGGGGTCTGGAGAACACTGAAGCTTTCTTT
J: TRBJ1-4; size: few; D: .; V: TRBV2; CDR3: CASSVTSPWREKLFF; DNA: TGTGCCAGCAGTGTGACATCCCCCTGGCGTGAAAAACTGTTTTTT
J: TRBJ1-2; size: .; D: .; V: TRBV7-9; CDR3: CASSLGGGYTF; DNA: TGTGCCAGCAGCTTAGGAGGCGGCTACACCTTC
J: TRBJ1-3; size: .; D: TRBD1; V: TRBV7-9; CDR3: CASSPKGTAVTIYF; DNA: TGTGCCAGCAGCCCAAAGGGGACAGCCGTGACCATATATTTT
J: TRBJ2-3; size: .; D: TRBD2; V: TRBV4-1; CDR3: CASSPGGGADTQYF; DNA: TGCGCCAGCAGCCCAGGCGGGGGGGCAGATACGCAGTATTTT
J: TRBJ1-2; size: .; D: .; V: TRBV5-1; CDR3: CASSSAGDLNYGYTF; DNA: TGCGCCAGCAGCTCAGCCGGGGACTTGAACTATGGCTACACCTTC
J: TRBJ2-3; size: .; D: TRBD2; V: TRBV13; CDR3: CATALAGGVSTDTQYF; DNA: TGTGCCACCGCGCTAGCGGGCGGAGTGAGCACAGATACGCAGTATTTT
J: TRBJ1-2; size: .; D: TRBD1; V: TRBV6-5; CDR3: CASRVGQGNYGYTF; DNA: TGTGCCAGCAGGGTGGGACAGGGGAACTATGGCTACACCTTC
J: TRBJ2-3; size: .; D: .; V: TRBV7-9; CDR3: CASSSWGLLLSTDTQYF; DNA: TGTGCCAGCAGCTCATGGGGCCTTCTCCTTAGCACAGATACGCAGTATTTT
J: TRBJ2-1; size: .; D: TRBD2; V: TRBV2; CDR3: CASSGETSGGAARQFF; DNA: TGTGCCAGCAGTGGGGAGACTAGCGGGGGGGCGGCTAGGCAGTTCTTC
J: TRBJ1-1; size: .; D: .; V: TRBV5-1; CDR3: CASSFQGRDTEAFF; DNA: TGCGCCAGCAGCTTTCAGGGCAGGGACACTGAAGCTTTCTTT
J: TRBJ1-5; size: .; D: TRBD1; V: TRBV6-5; CDR3: CASSSRQGGHQPQHF; DNA: TGTGCCAGCAGTTCTAGACAGGGGGGTCATCAGCCCCAGCATTTT
J: TRBJ1-1; size: .; D: .; V: TRBV4-1; CDR3: CASSQDHAGMNTEAFF; DNA: TGCGCCAGCAGCCAAGATCATGCGGGAATGAACACTGAAGCTTTCTTT
J: TRBJ1-6; size: .; D: .; V: TRBV28; CDR3: CASSLGHYNSPLHF; DNA: TGTGCCAGCAGTTTGGGACACTATAATTCACCCCTCCACTTT
J: TRBJ1-5; size: .; D: .; V: TRBV2; CDR3: CASDGEAYNQPQHF; DNA: TGTGCCAGCGATGGGGAGGCCTACAATCAGCCCCAGCATTTT
J: TRBJ1-5; size: .; D: .; V: TRBV19; CDR3: CASSSLVGQPQHF; DNA: TGTGCCAGTAGTTCCCTGGTCGGGCAGCCCCAGCATTTT
J: TRBJ1-2; size: .; D: .; V: TRBV5-1; CDR3: CASSPKSGNYGYTF; DNA: TGCGCCAGCAGCCCCAAATCGGGGAACTATGGCTACACCTTC
J: TRBJ2-2; size: .; D: TRBD1; V: TRBV24-1; CDR3: CATSGDRDNGELFF; DNA: TGTGCCACCAGCGGGGACAGGGATAACGGGGAGCTGTTTTTT
J: TRBJ2-1; size: .; D: .; V: TRBV4-1; CDR3: CASSPRQIIQGNEQFF; DNA: TGCGCCAGCAGCCCTCGACAAATTATACAGGGAAATGAGCAGTTCTTC
J: TRBJ2-5; size: .; D: TRBD2; V: TRBV18; CDR3: CASSPFGGEETQYF; DNA: TGTGCCAGCTCACCGTTTGGGGGGGAAGAGACCCAGTACTTC
J: TRBJ2-3; size: .; D: .; V: TRBV5-1; CDR3: CASSSSGNPRGDTQYF; DNA: TGCGCCAGCAGCTCCTCTGGGAACCCGAGGGGGGATACGCAGTATTTT
J: TRBJ1-5; size: few; D: .; V: TRBV6-5; CDR3: CASSLEGGNQPQHF; DNA: TGTGCCAGCAGCCTGGAAGGGGGCAATCAGCCCCAGCATTTT
J: TRBJ1-1; size: .; D: .; V: TRBV5-1; CDR3: CASRTVNTEAFF; DNA: TGCGCCAGCAGAACAGTGAACACTGAAGCTTTCTTT
J: TRBJ1-3; size: .; D: TRBD1; V: TRBV2; CDR3: CASREGQGLGGNTIYF; DNA: TGTGCCAGCAGGGAGGGACAGGGGTTAGGTGGAAACACCATATATTTT
J: TRBJ2-1; size: .; D: TRBD2; V: TRBV6-4; CDR3: CASSPRGAFNEQFF; DNA: TGTGCCAGCAGTCCGCGGGGGGCTTTTAATGAGCAGTTCTTC
J: TRBJ2-5; size: .; D: .; V: TRBV7-9; CDR3: CASSGREETQYF; DNA: TGTGCCAGCAGCGGGAGAGAGGAGACCCAGTACTTC
J: TRBJ1-4; size: .; D: TRBD1; V: TRBV30; CDR3: CAWRAPGQGREKLFF; DNA: TGTGCCTGGAGGGCACCGGGACAGGGGCGTGAAAAACTGTTTTTT
J: TRBJ1-1; size: few; D: .; V: TRBV7-6; CDR3: CASSPTMGVNTEAFF; DNA: TGTGCCAGCAGCCCAACTATGGGAGTGAACACTGAAGCTTTCTTT
J: TRBJ2-5; size: .; D: TRBD2; V: TRBV2; CDR3: CASSRTSGGRGTQYF; DNA: TGTGCCAGCAGCCGTACTAGCGGGGGGCGGGGGACCCAGTACTTC
J: TRBJ2-1; size: .; D: .; V: TRBV13; CDR3: CASSSPGNEQFF; DNA: TGTGCCAGCAGCTCCCCGGGCAATGAGCAGTTCTTC
J: TRBJ2-5; size: .; D: TRBD1; V: TRBV18; CDR3: CASSPQQGGETQYF; DNA: TGTGCCAGCTCACCGCAACAGGGGGGAGAGACCCAGTACTTC
J: TRBJ2-6; size: .; D: .; V: TRBV19; CDR3: CATRQVSGANVLTF; DNA: TGTGCCACCCGACAGGTCTCTGGGGCCAACGTCCTGACTTTC
J: TRBJ2-2; size: .; D: .; V: TRBV11-3; CDR3: CASSKGENTGELFF; DNA: TGTGCCAGCAGCAAGGGGGAGAACACCGGGGAGCTGTTTTTT